This T cell receptor (beta chain) was profiled in a study of blood T cell repertoires in COVID-19. Study-level information: Samples taken during acute and convalescent COVID-19 were collected in the United States, Italy and Spain. T cells, B-cell-depleted T cells, or PBMCs supplied cDNA or gDNA.

Original processing notes: Amplified reference gene primers provided the basis for estimating nucleated cell counts. The assay was immunoSEQ multiplex PCR, and TCRdb's table has in-frame clones only and misses some. V, J and clone size derive from that table, while D and trimming were established from the DNA sequence. Here the sample spans about 70,000 clones, roughly 89% being singletons. V lost 0 bases, J lost 6 bases, and 5 bases stayed unmatched. The germline CDR1 and CDR2 sequences are SGDLS and YYNGEE. This CDR3 comprises 15 residues. The sequenced sample consisted of peripheral blood. The rearrangement links TRBV9 to TRBJ2-1, with TRBD1 identical over 8 bases. This TCR was sampled from a human donor in a cohort sampled during active COVID-19. In nucleotides, the CDR3 is TGTGCCAGCAGCGTAGACGGACAGGGAACCAATGAGCAGTTCTTC. Translation gives CASSVDGQGTNEQFF.